Shown below are 32 T cell receptor beta chains from a single sample sequenced in a study of tumor and adjacent non-tumor tissue in lung cancer. A modified ARM-PCR protocol with three rounds of nested PCR amplified TCRbeta. TCRdb re-derived calls from the multiplex PCR reads in MiXCR, one entry per CDR3 protein. This sample has 200,000 to 250,000 distinct CDR3 sequences, with around 70% found just once. No cell sorting was done before RNA was extracted from the tissue. Sequenced input: lung tumor tissue. All receptors come from a man in his fifties or sixties with non-small cell lung cancer.

Comments on this clonotype: The missing conserved phenylalanine or tryptophan at the end of this CDR3 makes a read error likely. Because the CDR3's place on the DNA is in doubt, the DNA is left out and the CDR3 is given as listed by TCRdb. The chain joins TRBV28 to TRBJ2-7; TRBD2 is the table's D call, not checked against the DNA. Germline assignment: CDR1 MDHEN and CDR2 SYDVKM. The CDR3 spans 17 amino acids, including both terminal residues. CDR3 in amino acids: CASSLFGTSGRLYVQCS.

Turning to this clonotype: A clone one base away is much larger, so this may be a read error. This chain connects TRBV20-1 to TRBJ1-4, with 10 bases aligning to TRBD1. Germline CDR1 DFQATT, CDR2 SNEGSKA (reference sequence). V gave up 2 bases and J gave up 0 bases; unmatched junction bases: 12. The CDR3 covers 19 residues. CDR3 coding DNA: TGCAGTGCTAGAAGCCATCCGGGACAGGGGCTTGCAACTAATGAAAAACTGTTTTTT. This encodes CSARSHPGQGLATNEKLFF.

This clonotype occurred once. A much more abundant neighbour one base away suggests this may be a read error. This chain joins TRBV6-1 and TRBJ2-7; the match to TRBD2 covers 10 bases. CDR1 MNHNS and CDR2 SASEGT come from the germline V gene. The CDR3 is made up of 15 amino acids. CDR3: CASGEERGGPYEQYF. The CDR3 DNA follows: TGTGCCAGCGGTGAAGAGCGGGGGGGCCCCTACGAGCAGTACTTC.

In its sample, this clonotype was seen many times. The genes are TRBV20-1 and TRBJ1-5; maybe TRBD1 (5 bases). CDR1 is DFQATT and CDR2 is SNEGSKA in the germline V gene (reference sequence). This CDR3 comprises 13 residues. V shed 3 bases and J shed 5 bases, with 11 bases lying between them. The CDR3 sequence: CSARKGIDQPQHF. The CDR3 bases are TGCAGTGCTAGGAAGGGGATCGATCAGCCCCAGCATTTT.

Remarks on this clonotype: An end of the junction does not agree with germline; a read error may underlie this. This chain connects TRBV12-3 or TRBV12-4 to TRBJ1-2; D is uncertain. The length of the CDR3 is 13 residues. CDR3 sequence: CASNLERAYGYTF. For the CDR3, the DNA is TGTGCTAGCAATTTAGAAAGGGCCTATGGCTACACCTTC.

Concerning this clonotype: The junction departs from the called germline gene at one end, perhaps through a read error. The chain combines TRBV20-1 with TRBJ2-5; 10 bases are a match to TRBD2. This CDR3 region has 17 residues. CDR1 and CDR2 (germline): DFQATT, SNEGSKA (reference sequence). The CDR3 bases are TGCAGAGCTAGAGATTCAACTAGCGGGGCGATGTCGAAGACCCAATACTTC. Translated: CRARDSTSGAMSKTQYF.

A remark on this clonotype: The junction does not match germline at one end; this may be a read error. This sequence joins TRBV7-2 and TRBJ2-3; possible D gene TRBD2, 5 bases. Germline CDR1 is SGHTA and CDR2 is FQGNSA. The length of the CDR3 is 17 residues. CDR3 in amino acids: CASSLERRTASTDTEYF. The CDR3 DNA sequence: TGTGCCAGCAGCTTAGAACGGCGGACGGCTAGCACAGATACGGAGTATTTT.

The chain links TRBV5-1 to TRBJ2-2; 7 bases fit TRBD1. The J segment lost 6 bases and the V segment lost 4 bases, leaving 6 bases of the junction unmatched. This CDR3 is built from 14 residues. Per the germline V gene, CDR1 is SGHRS and CDR2 is YFSETQ. The CDR3 here is CASSPTGQSGELFF. In nucleotides, the CDR3 is TGCGCCAGCAGCCCGACAGGGCAGTCCGGGGAGCTGTTTTTT.

Concerning this clonotype: A read error is possible here, since a much larger clone lies one base away. This sequence joins TRBV12-3 or TRBV12-4 and TRBJ2-2, with D perhaps TRBD2 (5 bases). CDR3 length: 14 residues. CDR3 residues: CASSLDIGTGERFF. CDR3 nucleotides: TGTGCCAGCAGCCTTGACATCGGCACCGGGGAGCGGTTTTTT.

This clonotype was detected only once. This is likely a read error, given that the CDR3 carries no conserved phenylalanine or tryptophan at its end. The rearrangement uses TRBV20-1 and TRBJ2-7; D is possibly TRBD1 or TRBD2 (5 bases each). CDR3 length: 15 residues. V lost 6 bases to trimming and J lost 3 bases, with 21 bases between them. From germline, CDR1 is DFQATT and CDR2 SNEGSKA (reference sequence). The CDR3 reads CSARNFGAGDYEQYY. In DNA, the CDR3 is TGCAGTGCCCGGAATTTCGGGGCAGGAGACTACGAGCAGTACTAC.

About this clonotype itself: It may be a read error: a sequence one base away is much more abundant. This sequence joins TRBV24-1 and TRBJ2-6; D ambiguous. Trimming pared 3 bases from V and 1 base from J, leaving 9 bases between. Germline CDR1 and CDR2: KGHDR and SFDVKD. CDR3 length: 16 amino acids. The CDR3 sequence is CATSDPDQSGANVLTF. The CDR3 coding sequence is TGTGCCACCAGTGATCCGGACCAATCTGGGGCCAACGTCCTGACTTTC.

Concerning this clonotype itself: A much larger clone differs by one base, so this may be a read error. J is TRBJ1-6 and V is TRBV20-1; D call uncertain. The CDR3 sequence is 13 residues long. Germline V gives CDR1 DFQATT, CDR2 SNEGSKA (reference sequence). CDR3 loop: CSAISAVNSLLHF. The CDR3 nucleotides read TGCAGTGCTATCTCGGCTGTTAATTCACTCCTCCACTTT.

The gene calls are TRBV5-1 and TRBJ1-1, with no clear D. V was clipped by 0 bases and J by 7 bases, with 7 bases between them. The CDR3 runs to 12 residues. Germline V gene lookup returns CDR1 SGHRS and CDR2 YFSETQ. CDR3 protein: CASSLVGVEAFF. The CDR3 nucleotides are TGCGCCAGCAGCTTGGTTGGGGTTGAAGCTTTCTTT.

This sequence joins TRBV29-1 and TRBJ1-2; D unclear. The CDR3 has 11 amino acids. The V gene lost 6 bases and the J gene lost 8 bases, with 13 bases spanning the gap. The V gene's germline CDR1 is SQVTM and CDR2 ANQGSEA. The CDR3 sequence: CSVGGFRGYTF. Here the CDR3 DNA reads TGCAGCGTAGGAGGCTTCAGGGGCTACACCTTC. The variable domain in full, completed from reference TRBV29-1 and TRBJ1-2, reads SAVISQKPSRDICQRGTSLTIQCQVDSQVTMMFWYRQQPGQSLTLIATANQGSEATYESGFVIDKFPISRPNLTFSTLTVSNMSPEDSSIYLCSVGGFRGYTFGSGTRLTVV.

In this sample, this clonotype turned up once. V and J are TRBV10-3 and TRBJ2-7; 9 positions match TRBD2. V was clipped by 2 bases and J by 5 bases; unmatched bases: 1. In germline, CDR1 is ENHRY, CDR2 SYGVKD. This CDR3 spans 13 amino acids. The CDR3 protein is CAISERTSDEQYF. The DNA for the CDR3 is TGTGCCATCAGTGAGCGGACTAGCGACGAGCAGTACTTC.

In its sample, this clonotype was seen a few times. Just one base apart from a much larger clone, this may be a read error. V is TRBV11-2 and J is TRBJ2-1, with 7 bases aligning to TRBD2. Germline assignment: CDR1 SGHAT and CDR2 FQNNGV. This CDR3 is 16 amino acids long. V trimming: 4 bases; J trimming: 7 bases; junction bases outside the gene matches: 13. CDR3 nucleotide sequence: TGTGCCAGCAGCTCTATCGGGGGGTTTCGTCGGAATGAGCAGTTCTTC. It is translated as CASSSIGGFRRNEQFF.

Of note for this clonotype: This may stem from a read error, because a much larger clone lies one nucleotide away. The V call is TRBV6-2 or TRBV6-3, the J call TRBJ1-1; D is undetermined. Germline loops: CDR1 MNHEY, CDR2 SVGEGT. There are 11 residues in the CDR3. This CDR3 is CVSSPNTEAFF. The CDR3 DNA reads as TGTGTCAGCAGTCCGAACACTGAAGCTTTCTTT.

As for this clonotype: The CDR3 carries no conserved terminal phenylalanine or tryptophan, so it likely arises from a read error. This chain joins TRBV6-5 and TRBJ1-5; D is perhaps TRBD1 (5 bases). The CDR3 spans 19 residues. Germline V lookup: CDR1 MNHEY, CDR2 SVGAGI. The germline V and J ends were trimmed by 7 bases and 5 bases, with 30 bases remaining between them. In DNA, the CDR3 is TGTGCCAGCATCACCAGCGCAGGGTCGATTAATGGCAGCGATCAGCCCCAGCATATT. Protein sequence: CASITSAGSINGSDQPQHI.

This clonotype came up many times. The gene calls are TRBV20-1 and TRBJ2-3, with a weak D call TRBD2 (6 bases). CDR1 is DFQATT, CDR2 SNEGSKA, per germline (reference sequence). The length of the CDR3 is 14 residues. With 1 base removed from V and 1 base from J, the gap between germline ends came to 9 bases. The chain's CDR3 is CSARAASGTDTQYF. The CDR3 DNA reads TGCAGTGCTAGAGCGGCTAGCGGCACAGATACGCAGTATTTT.

Regarding this clonotype: A junction boundary mismatches the germline segment, possibly from a read error. The V gene is TRBV4-2, the J gene TRBJ1-1, with D hard to call. This CDR3 has 14 residues. Germline lookup yields CDR1 LGHNA and CDR2 YNFKEQ. CDR3 loop: CASTQGSGYREAFF. CDR3 sequence (DNA): TGTGCCAGCACCCAAGGGTCGGGCTATCGGGAAGCTTTCTTT.

There are a few counts of this clonotype. This sequence may be a read error, since a much larger clone differs from it by one base. V gene TRBV29-1 combines with J gene TRBJ2-7; 7 bases map to TRBD1. Per the germline V gene, CDR1 is SQVTM and CDR2 is ANQGSEA. This CDR3 region has 13 residues. V lost 1 base, J lost 4 bases, and 4 bases stayed unmatched. CDR3 in DNA: TGCAGCGTTGAAGGACGGGGACAGTACGAGCAGTACTTC. Protein product: CSVEGRGQYEQYF.

This clonotype was counted many times. V usage is TRBV7-9 and J usage is TRBJ2-5; no clear D gene. V lost 2 bases and J 3 bases, leaving 7 bases between the germline ends. The CDR3 covers 13 residues. Germline V gene lookup returns CDR1 SEHNR and CDR2 FQNEAQ (reference sequence). The CDR3 region is CASSLYGEETQYF. CDR3 coding DNA: TGTGCCAGCAGCTTATATGGGGAAGAGACCCAGTACTTC.

The chain joins TRBV10-3 to TRBJ2-5, with D maybe TRBD1 (5 bases). CDR3 length: 13 amino acids. V was shortened by 6 bases and J by 2 bases, with 10 bases between the two germline ends. Germline CDR1 is ENHRY and CDR2 is SYGVKD. The CDR3 sequence is CAIRAGWQETQYF. The CDR3 DNA is TGTGCCATCAGAGCAGGGTGGCAAGAGACCCAGTACTTC.

This clonotype occurred a few times. CDR3 residues: CASSQITGFGNQPQHF. DNA of the CDR3: TGTGCCAGCAGCCAAATTACAGGGTTTGGTAATCAGCCCCAGCATTTT. V gene TRBV4-2 combines with J gene TRBJ1-5; maybe TRBD1 (6 bases). The germline gives CDR1 LGHNA, CDR2 YNFKEQ. The CDR3 extends over 16 amino acids. V dropped 2 bases and J dropped 4 bases, with 15 bases sitting between them.

This clonotype was seen only a few times. A much larger clone lies a single base off, so this may be a read error. J is TRBJ2-1 and V is TRBV20-1, with TRBD2 identical over 9 bases. Unmatched junction bases numbered 12, after V lost 7 bases and J lost 5 bases. Germline lookup yields CDR1 DFQATT and CDR2 SNEGSKA (reference sequence). The CDR3 covers 15 residues. CDR3 DNA: TGCAGTGTAAAGGGACTAGCTACGGTCCACAATGAGCAGTTCTTC. This translates into CSVKGLATVHNEQFF.

This chain joins TRBV5-1 and TRBJ1-2, with D maybe TRBD1 (6 bases). The CDR3 covers 13 residues. V shed 4 bases and J shed 7 bases, with 14 bases lying between them. The germline gives CDR1 SGHRS, CDR2 YFSETQ. The DNA for the CDR3 is TGCGCCAGCAGCCAAGGACAGCAGACTGGCTACACCTTC. Encoded protein: CASSQGQQTGYTF.

The rearrangement uses TRBV20-1 and TRBJ1-1, with TRBD1 identical over 8 bases. The CDR3 sequence is 14 residues long. After removal of 3 bases from V and 14 bases from J, the junction contained 17 bases not matched to a gene. The germline V gene has CDR1 DFQATT and CDR2 SNEGSKA (reference sequence). CDR3 nucleotide sequence: TGCAGTGCTAGTCCGTTAGACAGGGGCACTGAAACATTCTTT. Amino acid sequence: CSASPLDRGTETFF.

About this clonotype: A clone one base away is much larger, so this may be a read error. The V gene is TRBV4-1, the J gene TRBJ1-4; no reliable D call. The CDR3 totals 14 residues. V lost 6 bases to trimming and J lost 1 base, with 9 bases between them. Per the germline V gene, CDR1 is MGHRA and CDR2 is YSYEKL. The CDR3 is CASRSGLTNEKLFF. CDR3 DNA: TGCGCCAGCAGGTCTGGGTTAACTAATGAAAAACTGTTTTTT.

Concerning this clonotype: This may stem from a read error, because a much larger clone lies one nucleotide away. V usage is TRBV5-6 and J usage is TRBJ2-5; 8 bases match TRBD2. The CDR3 sequence is 16 residues long. Germline values: CDR1 SGHDT, CDR2 YYEEEE. Trimming cost V 1 base and J 2 bases; bases outside gene matches: 7. Here the CDR3 reads CASSLRLARGQETQYF. The DNA for the CDR3 is TGTGCCAGCAGCTTGAGACTAGCGAGGGGGCAAGAGACCCAGTACTTC. Combining the CDR3 with reference TRBV5-6 and TRBJ2-5 gives the whole variable domain DAGVTQSPTHLIKTRGQQVTLRCSPKSGHDTVSWYQQALGQGPQFIFQYYEEEERQRGNFPDRFSGHQFPNYSSELNVNALLLGDSALYLCASSLRLARGQETQYFGPGTRLLVL.

Comments on this clonotype: An end of the junction does not agree with germline; a read error may underlie this. The chain is built from TRBV12-3 or TRBV12-4 and TRBJ2-1; D is unclear. The CDR3 covers 14 residues. CDR3 residues: CASSGATSYNEQFF. CDR3 nucleotide sequence: TGTGCCAGCAGTGGAGCGACTTCCTATAATGAGCAGTTCTTC.

V gene TRBV30 combines with J gene TRBJ2-3; tentatively, D is TRBD2 (5 bases). Germline CDR1 is GTSNPN and CDR2 is SVGIG (reference sequence). V was trimmed by 4 bases and J by 7 bases, leaving 15 bases between them. This CDR3 comprises 13 residues. Written as DNA, the CDR3 is TGTGCCTGGATAGTAGGAGGAGCGTATACGCAGTATTTT. Translating it yields CAWIVGGAYTQYF.

In regard to this clonotype: A much more abundant neighbour one base away suggests this may be a read error. The rearrangement links TRBV29-1 to TRBJ2-5, with 9 bases aligning to TRBD2. Germline assignment: CDR1 SQVTM and CDR2 ANQGSEA. There are 13 residues in the CDR3. Here the CDR3 DNA reads TGCTGCGTTGAAGTGAGCGCTAGCGGGGTGAGGTACTTC. It yields the protein CCVEVSASGVRYF.